Below are 29 T cell receptor beta chains sequenced from a single sample in a study of CD8 T cells in Susac syndrome (dated by TCRdb to about 2019). Receptor libraries were prepared by the immunoSEQ multiplex PCR assay. RNA was extracted using the RNeasy kit, and about 0.5 to 1 microgram was reverse transcribed with random hexamers. TCRdb redid the processing of the public reads, applying fastp at Q25 and MiXCR, and retained in-frame beta chains. Rows with a matching CDR3 protein are joined into one entry that keeps the most common DNA and genes. A total of around 270,000 distinct CDR3 sequences appear in this sample, roughly 85% of them only once. The top ten clones comprise 0.21% of the sample. Sequencing was performed on CD8+ T cells from PBMCs. The receptors originated from a human donor with multiple sclerosis.

The chain links TRBV6-1 to TRBJ2-7; the D is unclear. V shed 7 bases and J shed 1 base, with 20 bases lying between them. The germline CDR1 and CDR2 sequences are MNHNS and SASEGT. This CDR3 region has 16 residues. In nucleotides, the CDR3 is TGTGCCAGCAATCCCCCGCCGAGCCTCGGATCCTACGAGCAGTACTTC. Its translation: CASNPPPSLGSYEQYF.

The chain employs TRBV13 and TRBJ2-7; TRBD2 aligns across 7 bases. Germline lookup yields CDR1 PRHDT and CDR2 FYEKMQ (reference sequence). The CDR3 has 12 amino acids. Losses at the gene ends were 5 bases for V and 6 bases for J; bases not matched to a gene: 4. CDR3 region: CASSPGLPEQYF. The CDR3 DNA reads as TGTGCCAGCAGCCCGGGACTACCCGAGCAGTACTTC.

This clonotype has a single count. The CDR3 DNA sequence: TGTGCCAGCAGCCTAGCCTGGCCCCGTAGCGGGGACTCCTACGAGCAGTACTTC. Translated, it gives CASSLAWPRSGDSYEQYF. V gene TRBV11-2 combines with J gene TRBJ2-7; 8 nucleotides match TRBD2. V dropped 5 bases and J dropped 0; count of bases not matched to a gene: 15. CDR1 SGHAT and CDR2 FQNNGV come from the germline V gene. The CDR3 runs to 18 residues.

This clonotype occurred a few times. The rearrangement uses TRBV4-1 and TRBJ2-1; no firm D call. Germline V CDR1 and CDR2: MGHRA, YSYEKL. This CDR3 comprises 14 residues. V was shortened by 3 bases and J by 5 bases, with 11 bases between the two germline ends. The CDR3 nucleotides read TGCGCCAGCAGCCAGGTTGCAGTGGACAATGAGCAGTTCTTC. Residues: CASSQVAVDNEQFF.

The rearrangement links TRBV15 to TRBJ1-5, with unresolved D. V lost 5 bases to trimming and J lost 9 bases, with 8 bases between them. This CDR3 contains 11 residues. Per germline, CDR1 LNHNV and CDR2 YYDKDF (reference sequence). The CDR3 loop is CATSSNGPQHF. The CDR3 DNA reads as TGTGCCACCAGCTCGAATGGGCCCCAGCATTTT.

This clonotype occurred once. This rearrangement joins TRBV27 to TRBJ1-5; possibly TRBD1 for D (5 bases). CDR1 and CDR2 (germline): MNHEY, SMNVEV (reference sequence). CDR3 length equals 13 residues. Trimming cost V 3 bases and J 6 bases, with 9 bases left between them. In nucleotides, the CDR3 is TGTGCCAGCAGTTTTACAGGCGGTCAGCCCCAGCATTTT. Its translation is CASSFTGGQPQHF.

This clonotype has just a few counts. CDR3 sequence: CASSFHENYGYTF. The CDR3 bases are TGTGCCAGCAGCTTCCACGAGAACTATGGCTACACCTTC. This rearrangement joins TRBV7-2 to TRBJ1-2; D gene uncertain. The CDR3 contains 13 residues. Germline CDR1 and CDR2: SGHTA and FQGNSA. Trimming removed 3 bases at V and 2 bases at J, with 7 bases between.

The chain employs TRBV23-1 and TRBJ1-5; D is undetermined. TRBV23-1 is an ORF, with its function uncertain. This CDR3 has 15 amino acids. Trimming stripped 0 bases from V and 9 bases from J, with 15 bases between. DNA of the CDR3: TGCGCCAGCAGTCAATCAGGAGGTGCGACGAGGCCCCAGCATTTT. It codes for CASSQSGGATRPQHF.

The chain joins TRBV6-4 to TRBJ2-1; D tentatively fits TRBD1 or TRBD2 (5 bases each). Germline assignment: CDR1 MRHNA and CDR2 SNTAGT. The germline V and J ends were trimmed by 0 bases and 3 bases, with 15 bases remaining between them. The CDR3 covers 17 residues. The CDR3, as DNA: TGTGCCAGCAGTGACTCGCTCCAGCCGGGGCTCTACAATGAGCAGTTCTTC. Its translation: CASSDSLQPGLYNEQFF.

The gene calls are TRBV7-3 and TRBJ2-1, with TRBD2 as a possible D gene (5 bases). Trimming removed 0 bases at V and 0 bases at J, with 9 bases between. Germline V gene sequence: CDR1 SGHTA, CDR2 FQGTGA. The CDR3 is made up of 16 amino acids. Here the CDR3 reads CASSLTASGSYNEQFF. The DNA of the CDR3 is TGTGCCAGCAGCTTAACGGCGAGCGGCTCCTACAATGAGCAGTTCTTC.

CDR3 nucleotides: TGCAGTGCTAGAGATTTCGTACGGGAGGGTCTAAATGAGCAGTTCTTC. Translated: CSARDFVREGLNEQFF. The genes are TRBV20-1 and TRBJ2-1, with TRBD2 identical over 8 bases. Germline V gene lookup returns CDR1 DFQATT and CDR2 SNEGSKA (reference sequence). V trimming: 0 bases; J trimming: 7 bases; junction bases outside the gene matches: 11. This CDR3 has 16 residues.

The rearrangement joins TRBV15 to TRBJ1-2, with TRBD1 matching 7 bases. CDR3 length equals 15 residues. Germline-derived CDR1 and CDR2 are LNHNV and YYDKDF (reference sequence). With 0 bases clipped from V and 6 bases from J, the junction kept 7 bases outside the gene matches. CDR3 nucleotide sequence: TGTGCCACCAGCAGAGATGCCGACAGGGACCATGGCTACACCTTC. The encoded protein is CATSRDADRDHGYTF.

This chain joins TRBV28 and TRBJ2-7; 8 nucleotides align to TRBD1. CDR3 length equals 14 residues. Germline lookup yields CDR1 MDHEN and CDR2 SYDVKM. Trimming removed 0 bases from V and 5 bases from J; junction bases left unmatched: 3. Here the CDR3 DNA reads TGTGCCAGCAGTTTATGGCAGGGGGCTAACGAGCAGTACTTC. Translated: CASSLWQGANEQYF.

The chain recombines TRBV7-9 with TRBJ2-7; 7 nucleotides align to TRBD2. In germline, CDR1 is SEHNR, CDR2 FQNEAQ (reference sequence). The CDR3 length is 12 residues. V was pared by 6 bases and J by 5 bases, with 4 bases of the junction left unmatched. This chain's CDR3 is CASRAGENEQYF. The CDR3 nucleotides are TGTGCCAGCAGGGCGGGAGAGAACGAGCAGTACTTC. The full variable domain, completed using reference TRBV7-9 and TRBJ2-7, is DTGVSQNPRHKITKRGQNVTFRCDPISEHNRLYWYRQTLGQGPEFLTYFQNEAQLEKSRLLSDRFSAERPKGSFSTLEIQRTEQGDSAMYLCASRAGENEQYFGPGTRLTVT.

The V and J genes are TRBV28 and TRBJ1-2; D not resolved. The CDR3 contains 11 residues. Trimming shortened V by 9 bases and J by 7 bases, and 12 bases separated the two germline ends. Germline loops: CDR1 MDHEN, CDR2 SYDVKM. The CDR3 DNA follows: TGTGCCAGTTCACGGATCGCTGGCTACACCTTC. Amino acid sequence: CASSRIAGYTF.

The chain has TRBV4-2 and TRBJ2-5; possible D gene TRBD2, 5 bases. Trimming stripped 3 bases from V and 4 bases from J, with 18 bases between. CDR1 is LGHNA, CDR2 YNFKEQ, per germline. This CDR3 is 16 amino acids long. CDR3 bases: TGTGCCAGCAGCCAGGGTAGCGACGGGCACGTAGAGACCCAGTACTTC. This codes for CASSQGSDGHVETQYF.

V usage is TRBV28 and J usage is TRBJ2-7; the D gene could be TRBD1 or TRBD2 (5 bases each). Trimming left V 4 bases short and J 6 bases short, with 19 bases between. The CDR3 consists of 15 residues. Looked up from germline, CDR1 is MDHEN and CDR2 is SYDVKM. The CDR3 region has the DNA TGTGCCAGCAGTTCCCGGGGACCCTCCGGGCCCGAGCAGTACTTC. Translated: CASSSRGPSGPEQYF.

The rearrangement uses TRBV30 and TRBJ2-1; TRBD2 might be the D (5 bases). Germline V gives CDR1 GTSNPN, CDR2 SVGIG (reference sequence). The CDR3 runs 16 residues. V was shortened by 3 bases and J by 7 bases, with 22 bases between the two germline ends. The CDR3 reads CAWSLGLARVRNEQFF. The CDR3 DNA is TGTGCCTGGAGCCTCGGGCTAGCACGGGTACGAAATGAGCAGTTCTTC.

The chain links TRBV15 to TRBJ2-5; possible D gene TRBD1, 6 bases. The CDR3 loop spans 20 amino acids. V lost 0 bases and J lost 4, with 27 bases in between. In germline, CDR1 is LNHNV, CDR2 YYDKDF (reference sequence). CDR3 loop: CATSRDRRQAIQFLRETQYF. DNA of the CDR3: TGTGCCACCAGCAGAGATCGGAGACAGGCTATCCAGTTTCTTCGAGAGACCCAGTACTTC. Full variable domain (missing parts from reference TRBV15 and TRBJ2-5): DAMVIQNPRYQVTQFGKPVTLSCSQTLNHNVMYWYQQKSSQAPKLLFHYYDKDFNNEADTPDNFQSRRPNTSFCFLDIRSPGLGDTAMYLCATSRDRRQAIQFLRETQYFGPGTRLLVL.

This chain connects TRBV19 to TRBJ1-2; no clear D gene. This CDR3 is built from 12 residues. Germline CDR1 LNHDA, CDR2 SQIVND (reference sequence). V lost 9 bases to trimming and J lost 2 bases, with 10 bases between them. The chain's CDR3 is CASTTANYGYTF. CDR3 DNA sequence: TGTGCCAGCACCACAGCGAACTATGGCTACACCTTC.

The chain joins TRBV7-9 to TRBJ2-1; TRBD2 matches at 12 bases. CDR1 and CDR2 from the germline V gene are SEHNR and FQNEAQ (reference sequence). The trim removed 9 bases at V and 7 bases at J, leaving 7 bases unmatched. The CDR3 runs to 14 residues. The CDR3 nucleotides are TGTGCCAGTCTAGCGGGAGGGCCGGGGAATGAGCAGTTCTTC. This codes for CASLAGGPGNEQFF.

The chain links TRBV5-8 to TRBJ1-2; 10 positions match TRBD1. This CDR3 contains 15 residues. J gave up 3 bases and V 3 bases, and 5 bases lay outside the gene matches. Germline lookup yields CDR1 SGHTS and CDR2 YDEGEE. CDR3 loop: CASSSPGTGDYGYTF. In DNA, the CDR3 is TGTGCCAGCAGCTCCCCCGGGACAGGGGACTATGGCTACACCTTC.

This clonotype was seen more than once but under ten times. The CDR3 DNA is TGTGCCAGCAGCCCTGACGCAGAGACCCAGTACTTC. Translation gives CASSPDAETQYF. V usage is TRBV7-2 and J usage is TRBJ2-5; D call uncertain. The length of the CDR3 is 12 residues. CDR1 SGHTA and CDR2 FQGNSA come from the germline V gene. The V end lost 5 bases, the J end lost 4 bases, and 8 bases lay between the germline ends.

CDR3 region: CSVRDSSFGTQYF. The CDR3 DNA is TGCAGTGTCCGGGACAGCTCTTTTGGGACCCAGTACTTC. The rearrangement uses TRBV20-1 and TRBJ2-5; 7 nucleotides align to TRBD1. CDR1 is DFQATT, CDR2 SNEGSKA, per germline (reference sequence). This CDR3 region has 13 residues. J gave up 7 bases and V 7 bases, and 12 bases lay outside the gene matches.

The CDR3 bases are TGTGCCAGCAGCGCCTACGCCGGACAGGGCCTCTCCTACGAGCAGTACTTC. Encoded protein: CASSAYAGQGLSYEQYF. This rearrangement joins TRBV9 to TRBJ2-7, with 8 positions matching TRBD1. V lost 3 bases, J lost 0 bases, and 11 bases stayed unmatched. Germline V gene lookup returns CDR1 SGDLS and CDR2 YYNGEE. The CDR3 length is 17 residues.

The chain joins TRBV7-2 to TRBJ2-7, with 7 bases fitting TRBD2. J was trimmed by 3 bases and V by 0 bases; bases with no gene match: 11. Germline loops: CDR1 SGHTA, CDR2 FQGNSA. The CDR3 spans 17 residues. CDR3 residues: CASSLAWGEGRVYEQYF. The CDR3 coding sequence is TGTGCCAGCAGCTTAGCGTGGGGGGAGGGTCGAGTCTACGAGCAGTACTTC. Combining the CDR3 with reference TRBV7-2 and TRBJ2-7 gives the whole variable domain GAGVSQSPSNKVTEKGKDVELRCDPISGHTALYWYRQSLGQGLEFLIYFQGNSAPDKSGLPSDRFSAERTGGSVSTLTIQRTQQEDSAVYLCASSLAWGEGRVYEQYFGPGTRLTVT.

V is TRBV6-5 and J is TRBJ1-1; 8 bases are shared with TRBD1. CDR3 size: 15 residues. V shed 0 bases, J shed 6 bases, and the junction held 6 bases outside the gene matches. Germline V gene data show CDR1 as MNHEY and CDR2 as SVGAGI. The CDR3 loop reads CASSYSQGAGAEAFF. The CDR3 coding sequence is TGTGCCAGCAGTTACTCCCAGGGGGCGGGGGCTGAAGCTTTCTTT.

V usage is TRBV6-5 and J usage is TRBJ2-7, with D unclear. The CDR3 runs 17 residues. V lost 0 bases and J 0 bases, leaving 15 bases between the germline ends. The germline V gene has CDR1 MNHEY and CDR2 SVGAGI. In DNA form, the CDR3 reads TGTGCCAGCAGTTACTCGAACCTTCTCCCGGGCTCCTACGAGCAGTACTTC. Residues: CASSYSNLLPGSYEQYF.

This chain uses TRBV7-9 with TRBJ2-3; tentatively, D is TRBD2 (6 bases). CDR1 SEHNR and CDR2 FQNEAQ come from the germline V gene (reference sequence). This CDR3 comprises 14 residues. Trimming took off 0 bases at V and 14 bases at J, with 18 bases between the two ends. The CDR3 spells CASSLAPRLVHLYF. For the CDR3, the DNA is TGTGCCAGCAGCTTAGCCCCCCGACTAGTACATTTGTATTTT.